This TCR beta chain was recorded in a study of cytomegalovirus exposure and HLA in healthy donors. Study-wide findings and caveats: TRBV6-2, TRBV6-3 and other indistinguishable V segments were excluded. Later work associated 16,951 TCR beta sequences with HLA alleles at 0.05 false discovery rate.

Primers included in the PCR were 60 Vbeta and 13 Jbeta primers. Using immunoSEQ multiplex PCR, the repertoire was profiled, and TCRdb retains in-frame clones only, with some absent. Among 150,000 to 200,000 clones, more than 70% were seen once, and the ten largest hold around 5.8%. This clone was picked up a small number of times. Its antigen is unidentified. The V gene end was trimmed by 3 bases and the J gene end by 0 bases; junction bases not matched to a gene: 8. This CDR3 has 16 residues. Germline CDR1 and CDR2: LGHNA and YSLEER. Sequenced material: PBMCs. This receptor was obtained from a male donor in good health and CMV-seropositive. The chain employs TRBV4-3 and TRBJ2-7; the match to TRBD1 covers 7 bases. In nucleotides, the CDR3 is TGCGCCAGCAGCCACGAGATACAGGGGCCCTCCTACGAGCAGTACTTC. Translation gives CASSHEIQGPSYEQYF.